One sample yielded the 22 T cell receptor beta chains listed below, sequenced in a study of CD8 T cells in Susac syndrome. A quantity of roughly 0.5 to 1 ug RNA underwent reverse transcription using random hexamers. One entry per CDR3 protein results from TCRdb running MiXCR on the immunoSEQ multiplex PCR reads. The data hold more than 95,000 distinct CDR3 sequences, with 80% to 95% observed a single time. Specimen: CD8+ T cells from PBMCs. The receptors originated from a human donor with multiple sclerosis.

The rearrangement links TRBV28 to TRBJ2-7; 7 nucleotides match TRBD1. Trimming cost V 7 bases and J 1 base; bases outside gene matches: 4. The V gene's germline CDR1 is MDHEN and CDR2 SYDVKM. This CDR3 spans 13 amino acids. Here the CDR3 DNA reads TGTGCCAGCACTGGGGGACAGTCCTACGAGCAGTACTTC. Protein: CASTGGQSYEQYF.

The V call is TRBV28, the J call TRBJ2-7; D gene unclear. This CDR3 spans 13 amino acids. V lost 4 bases, J lost 3 bases, and 10 bases lay in between. Germline assignment: CDR1 MDHEN and CDR2 SYDVKM. Written as DNA, the CDR3 is TGTGCCAGCAGTTGGGCAGGAAACTACGAGCAGTACTTC. Its protein product is CASSWAGNYEQYF.

This sequence joins TRBV7-9 and TRBJ1-5, with unresolved D. CDR1 SEHNR and CDR2 FQNEAQ come from the germline V gene (reference sequence). Trimming left V 2 bases short and J 6 bases short, with 11 bases between. This CDR3 has 14 residues. CDR3 in DNA: TGTGCCAGCAGCTTATCCGGGGTTCGTCAGCCCCAGCATTTT. Residues: CASSLSGVRQPQHF. Filled out from reference TRBV7-9 and TRBJ1-5, the complete variable domain reads DTGVSQNPRHKITKRGQNVTFRCDPISEHNRLYWYRQTLGQGPEFLTYFQNEAQLEKSRLLSDRFSAERPKGSFSTLEIQRTEQGDSAMYLCASSLSGVRQPQHFGDGTRLSIL.

The CDR3 nucleotides are TGCGCCAGCAGCCAAGATCGCGGGTATTTGAACACTGAAGCTTTCTTT. This encodes CASSQDRGYLNTEAFF. The gene calls are TRBV4-1 and TRBJ1-1; D is ambiguous. This CDR3 is built from 16 residues. CDR1 MGHRA and CDR2 YSYEKL come from the germline V gene. V lost 0 bases and J lost 0, with 11 bases in between.

This clonotype has a single count. The chain combines TRBV9 with TRBJ1-6, with D unclear. The CDR3 sequence is 12 residues long. V lost 3 bases to trimming and J lost 7 bases, with 5 bases between them. Germline-derived CDR1 and CDR2 are SGDLS and YYNGEE. CDR3 DNA: TGTGCCAGCAGCGCCGGGAATTCACCCCTCCACTTT. Its translation: CASSAGNSPLHF.

The chain joins TRBV5-6 to TRBJ2-2; 12 nucleotides match TRBD2. The CDR3 has 15 residues. The V segment lost 2 bases and the J segment 5 bases; nucleotides outside the gene matches: 1. Per the germline V gene, CDR1 is SGHDT and CDR2 is YYEEEE. The CDR3 sequence is CASSFGTSGTGELFF. CDR3 bases: TGTGCCAGCAGCTTCGGGACTAGCGGGACCGGGGAGCTGTTTTTT.

The genes are TRBV7-8 and TRBJ2-3; 9 positions match TRBD1. Trimming took 4 bases from V and 4 from J; bases not matched to a gene: 6. CDR3 size: 15 residues. The germline V gene has CDR1 SGHVS and CDR2 FQNEAQ. CDR3 amino acids: CASSSSGTGSDTQYF. DNA of the CDR3: TGTGCCAGCAGCTCCTCCGGGACAGGGTCAGATACGCAGTATTTT. Using reference TRBV7-8 and TRBJ2-3 for the parts outside the CDR3, the full variable domain is GAGVSQSPRYKVAKRGQDVALRCDPISGHVSLFWYQQALGQGPEFLTYFQNEAQLDKSGLPSDRFFAERPEGSVSTLKIQRTQQEDSAVYLCASSSSGTGSDTQYFGPGTRLTVL.

This clonotype was seen a single time. The chain employs TRBV14 and TRBJ1-3; D is undetermined. The CDR3 consists of 15 residues. The V end lost 1 base, the J end lost 8 bases, and 15 bases lay between the germline ends. The germline V gene encodes CDR1 SGHDN and CDR2 FVKESK. CDR3 residues: CASSQVAGPRDTIYF. DNA for the CDR3: TGTGCCAGCAGCCAAGTAGCGGGCCCGCGGGACACCATATATTTT.

The chain combines TRBV29-1 with TRBJ2-4; tentatively, D is TRBD1 or TRBD2 (6 bases each). Germline CDR1 SQVTM, CDR2 ANQGSEA. The CDR3 covers 14 residues. The V gene lost 4 bases and the J gene lost 12 bases, with 22 bases spanning the gap. CDR3 in DNA: TGCAGCGTTGCCGCGTCCCTCGGGGGCTTTACTCAGTACTTC. Its protein product is CSVAASLGGFTQYF.

The chain joins TRBV4-1 to TRBJ2-5; 8 bases align to TRBD1. The germline V gene has CDR1 MGHRA and CDR2 YSYEKL. The CDR3 spans 15 residues. Trimming took 5 bases from V and 2 from J; bases not matched to a gene: 7. The CDR3 loop reads CASSAGTGIQETQYF. CDR3 bases: TGCGCCAGCAGCGCAGGGACAGGAATACAAGAGACCCAGTACTTC.

V and J are TRBV29-1 and TRBJ2-1; TRBD2 agrees at 12 bases. The germline gives CDR1 SQVTM, CDR2 ANQGSEA. The CDR3 is 18 residues long. The V segment lost 6 bases and the J segment 0 bases; nucleotides outside the gene matches: 12. CDR3 sequence (DNA): TGCAGCGTCAAAGGCGTCCTAGCGGGGGGGAGCTCCTACAATGAGCAGTTCTTC. Residues: CSVKGVLAGGSSYNEQFF.

J is TRBJ2-1 and V is TRBV23-1; TRBD2 agrees at 11 bases. TRBV23-1 is identified as an open reading frame with a role that is uncertain. CDR3 length: 15 residues. V dropped 10 bases and J dropped 3; count of bases not matched to a gene: 8. CDR3 DNA sequence: TGCGCCATTTCACTAGCGGGAGTCCACTACAATGAGCAGTTCTTC. The encoded protein is CAISLAGVHYNEQFF.

J is TRBJ2-3 and V is TRBV9; 7 bases fit TRBD2. The CDR3 extends over 13 amino acids. Germline V gene data show CDR1 as SGDLS and CDR2 as YYNGEE. The trim removed 2 bases at V and 3 bases at J, leaving 0 bases unmatched. CDR3 sequence (DNA): TGTGCCAGCAGCGTGGGGGGGACAGATACGCAGTATTTT. As protein: CASSVGGTDTQYF.

This chain links TRBV27 with TRBJ2-7, with TRBD2 identical over 7 bases. V dropped 6 bases and J dropped 3; count of bases not matched to a gene: 5. The length of the CDR3 is 13 residues. CDR1 is MNHEY and CDR2 is SMNVEV in the germline V gene (reference sequence). This chain's CDR3 is CASSTGRNYEQYF. The CDR3 DNA reads TGTGCCAGCAGCACCGGGAGGAACTACGAGCAGTACTTC.

This chain uses TRBV29-1 with TRBJ2-4; D is possibly TRBD1 (6 bases). Trimming took 7 bases from V and 0 from J, leaving 13 bases between them. CDR3 length: 14 amino acids. The germline V gene has CDR1 SQVTM and CDR2 ANQGSEA. DNA of the CDR3: TGCAGCGCCGGGGACACCCGAGCCAAAAACATTCAGTACTTC. Protein sequence: CSAGDTRAKNIQYF.

The chain couples TRBV6-4 to TRBJ2-1; weak D call: TRBD1 (6 bases). Between the trimmed V and J ends, which lost 9 bases and 0 bases, there was a span of 15 bases. There are 15 residues in the CDR3. CDR1 and CDR2 (germline): MRHNA, SNTAGT. The CDR3 reads CASGERGGSYNEQFF. The CDR3 nucleotides are TGTGCCAGTGGAGAGCGAGGGGGCTCCTACAATGAGCAGTTCTTC.

This chain connects TRBV20-1 to TRBJ2-3; TRBD2 matches 9 bases. CDR3 length: 18 amino acids. The junction had 17 bases not matched to a gene; V was cut back by 5 bases and J by 2 bases. Germline V gene lookup returns CDR1 DFQATT and CDR2 SNEGSKA (reference sequence). The CDR3 bases are TGCAGTGCTCTTATTAGCGGGGGCCAGCCGGGGGCCACAGATACGCAGTATTTT. This translates into CSALISGGQPGATDTQYF.

The chain links TRBV23-1 to TRBJ2-7, with a weak D call TRBD1 (6 bases). TRBV23-1 is given ORF status, its function remaining uncertain. The CDR3 runs to 18 residues. The V end was cut by 6 bases, the J end by 1 base, with 25 bases between. For the CDR3, the DNA is TGCGCCAGCAGACGATCCCGGCTCCACGGGACAAATTCCTACGAGCAGTACTTC. As protein: CASRRSRLHGTNSYEQYF.

The rearrangement joins TRBV28 to TRBJ1-2; TRBD1 aligns across 8 bases. This CDR3 has 15 amino acids. J was trimmed by 6 bases and V by 2 bases; bases with no gene match: 8. CDR1 and CDR2 (germline): MDHEN, SYDVKM. The CDR3 is CASSLQVQGAHGYTF. The CDR3 DNA sequence: TGTGCCAGCAGTTTACAGGTGCAGGGGGCGCATGGCTACACCTTC.

This chain joins TRBV7-6 and TRBJ2-1; 10 nucleotides agree with TRBD2. The CDR3 length is 16 residues. V gave up 5 bases and J gave up 8 bases; unmatched junction bases: 12. CDR1 SGHVS and CDR2 FNYEAQ come from the germline V gene. CDR3 residues: CASSTRTAGGPHEQFF. Here the CDR3 DNA reads TGTGCCAGCAGCACCCGAACAGCGGGAGGGCCCCATGAGCAGTTCTTC.

This CDR3 is CASRPGSSYEQYV. In DNA, the CDR3 is TGTGCCAGCAGACCCGGATCATCCTACGAGCAGTACGTC. The gene calls are TRBV2 and TRBJ2-7; D gene unclear. Trimming left V 6 bases short and J 1 base short, with 10 bases between. The CDR3 runs 13 residues. The germline gives CDR1 SNHLY, CDR2 FYNNEI.

Only a few counts were recorded for this clonotype. The chain combines TRBV28 with TRBJ2-5, with a tentative D call TRBD2 (6 bases). The CDR3 sequence is 12 residues long. From germline, CDR1 is MDHEN and CDR2 SYDVKM. Trimming took 3 bases from V and 5 from J, leaving 7 bases between them. The CDR3: CASSFGGETQYF. In nucleotides, the CDR3 is TGTGCCAGCAGTTTTGGGGGGGAGACCCAGTACTTC.